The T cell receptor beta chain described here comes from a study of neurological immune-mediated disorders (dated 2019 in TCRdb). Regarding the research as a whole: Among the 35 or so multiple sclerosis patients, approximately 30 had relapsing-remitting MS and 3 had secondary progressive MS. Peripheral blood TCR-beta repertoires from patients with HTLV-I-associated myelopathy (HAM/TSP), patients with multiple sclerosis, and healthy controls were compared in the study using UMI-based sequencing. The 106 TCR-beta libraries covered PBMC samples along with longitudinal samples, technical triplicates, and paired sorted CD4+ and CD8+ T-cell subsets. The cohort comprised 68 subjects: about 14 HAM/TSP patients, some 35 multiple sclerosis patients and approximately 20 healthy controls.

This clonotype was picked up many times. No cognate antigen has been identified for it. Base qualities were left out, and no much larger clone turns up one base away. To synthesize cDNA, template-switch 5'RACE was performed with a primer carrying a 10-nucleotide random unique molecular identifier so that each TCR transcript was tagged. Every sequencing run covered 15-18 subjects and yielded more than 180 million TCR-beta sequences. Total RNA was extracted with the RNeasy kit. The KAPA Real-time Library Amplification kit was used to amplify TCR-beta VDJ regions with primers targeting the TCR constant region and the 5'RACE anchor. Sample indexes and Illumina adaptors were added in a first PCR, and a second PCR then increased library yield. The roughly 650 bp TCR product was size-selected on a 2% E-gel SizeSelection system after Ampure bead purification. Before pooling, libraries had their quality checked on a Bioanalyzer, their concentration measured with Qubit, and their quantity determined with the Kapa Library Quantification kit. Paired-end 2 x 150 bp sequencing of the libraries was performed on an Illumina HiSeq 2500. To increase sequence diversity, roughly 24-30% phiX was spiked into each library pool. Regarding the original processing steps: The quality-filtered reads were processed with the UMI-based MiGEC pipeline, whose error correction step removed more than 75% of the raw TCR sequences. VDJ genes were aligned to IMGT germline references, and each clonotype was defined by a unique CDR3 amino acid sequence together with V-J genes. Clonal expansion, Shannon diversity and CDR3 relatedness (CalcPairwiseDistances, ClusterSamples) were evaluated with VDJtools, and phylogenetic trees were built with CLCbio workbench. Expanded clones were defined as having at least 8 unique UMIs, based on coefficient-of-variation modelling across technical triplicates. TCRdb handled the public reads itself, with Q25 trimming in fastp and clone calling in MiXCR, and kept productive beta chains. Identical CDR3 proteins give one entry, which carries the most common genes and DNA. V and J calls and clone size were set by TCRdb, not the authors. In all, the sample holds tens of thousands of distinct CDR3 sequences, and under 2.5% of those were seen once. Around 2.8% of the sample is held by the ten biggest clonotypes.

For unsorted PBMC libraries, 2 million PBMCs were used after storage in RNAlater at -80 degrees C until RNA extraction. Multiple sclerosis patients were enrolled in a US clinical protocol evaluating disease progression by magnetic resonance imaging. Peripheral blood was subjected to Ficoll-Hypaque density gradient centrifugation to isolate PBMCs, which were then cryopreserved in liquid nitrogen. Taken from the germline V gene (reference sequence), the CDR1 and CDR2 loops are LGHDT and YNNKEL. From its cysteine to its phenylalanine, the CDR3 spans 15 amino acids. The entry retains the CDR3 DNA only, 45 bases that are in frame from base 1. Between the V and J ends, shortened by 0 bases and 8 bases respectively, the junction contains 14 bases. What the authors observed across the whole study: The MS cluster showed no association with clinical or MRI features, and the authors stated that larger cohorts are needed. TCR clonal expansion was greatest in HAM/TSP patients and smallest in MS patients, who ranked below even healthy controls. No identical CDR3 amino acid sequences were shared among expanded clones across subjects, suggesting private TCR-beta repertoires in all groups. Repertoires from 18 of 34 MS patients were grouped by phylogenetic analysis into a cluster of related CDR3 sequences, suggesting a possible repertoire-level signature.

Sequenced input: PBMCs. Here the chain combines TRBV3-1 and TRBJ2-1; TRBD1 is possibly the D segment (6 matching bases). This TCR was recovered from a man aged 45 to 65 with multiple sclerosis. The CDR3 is CASSQDGTGFDEQFF. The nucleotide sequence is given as TGTGCCAGCAGCCAAGACGGCACAGGGTTCGATGAGCAGTTCTTC.